This T cell receptor beta chain was documented in a study of cytomegalovirus exposure and HLA in healthy donors. On the study more broadly: A preliminary data release comprised 80 million or so unique TCRs obtained from HLA-typed donors.

This clone appeared once. V lost 6 bases and J lost 4, with 18 bases in between. Germline V gene data show CDR1 as LNHDA and CDR2 as SQIVND (reference sequence). CDR3 length: 15 amino acids. The study ran its PCR with 60 Vbeta and 13 Jbeta primers. Sequenced by immunoSEQ multiplex PCR; TCRdb stores in-frame clones only, minus some. The sample contains around 150,000 clones, 60% to 80% of which appear only once. Sequencing was carried out using PBMCs. The TCR sequence derives from a male donor in good health and CMV-seronegative. J is TRBJ1-1 and V is TRBV19; possibly TRBD1 for D (6 bases). The CDR3 DNA is TGTGCCAGTAGACGGTCGGGGCAAGGGGGCACTGAAGCTTTCTTT. It specifies CASRRSGQGGTEAFF.